The following is a T cell receptor beta chain sequence with its context. These data belong to a study of technical replicates of blood from a few donors. Using immunoSEQ multiplex PCR, the repertoire was profiled, and TCRdb retains in-frame clones only, with some absent. The table includes fewer than 85,000 clones, around 94% detected once. CDR1 SGHRS and CDR2 YFSETQ come from the germline V gene. The CDR3 loop spans 15 amino acids. V gave up 0 bases and J gave up 3 bases, with 13 bases separating them. The chain combines TRBV5-1 with TRBJ2-7, with a possible D match to TRBD1 (6 bases). Sequencing was done on a sample of T cells isolated from PBMCs. This TCR was recovered from a human donor in good health. In nucleotides, the CDR3 is TGCGCCAGCAGCTTGGAAGGGACACCCAACTACGAGCAGTACTTC. This encodes CASSLEGTPNYEQYF.